This T cell receptor (beta chain) was sequenced for a study of shared clonotypes between healthy human individuals. V lost 2 bases, J lost 4 bases, and 9 bases lay in between. The CDR3 consists of 14 residues. In germline, CDR1 is LNHDA, CDR2 SQIVND (reference sequence). Method: immunoSEQ multiplex PCR; TCRdb's copy keeps in-frame clones and lacks some. This table holds approximately 110,000 clones, 65% to 75% found once. The J gene is TRBJ2-1, the V gene TRBV19; D perhaps matches TRBD1 (6 bases). This clonotype was sampled from a woman aged 25 to 45 in good health. Sequencing was carried out using memory CD8+ T cells sorted from blood. Documented subset: CD45RO+ cells pooled with CCR7-negative TemRA cells. The CDR3, as DNA: TGTGCCAGTAGTATATCGGACAGATACAATGAGCAGTTCTTC. Translation gives CASSISDRYNEQFF.